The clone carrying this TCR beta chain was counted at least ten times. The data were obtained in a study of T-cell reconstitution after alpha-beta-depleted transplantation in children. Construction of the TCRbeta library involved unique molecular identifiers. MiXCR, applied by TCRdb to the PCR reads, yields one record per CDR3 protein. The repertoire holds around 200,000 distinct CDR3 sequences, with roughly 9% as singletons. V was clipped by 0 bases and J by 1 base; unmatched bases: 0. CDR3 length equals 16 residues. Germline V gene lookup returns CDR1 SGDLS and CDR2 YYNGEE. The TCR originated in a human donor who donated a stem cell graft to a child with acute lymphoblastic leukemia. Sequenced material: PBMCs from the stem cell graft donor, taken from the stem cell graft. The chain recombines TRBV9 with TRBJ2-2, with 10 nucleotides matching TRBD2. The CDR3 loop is CASSVASGRNTGELFF. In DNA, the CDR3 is TGTGCCAGCAGCGTAGCTAGCGGGAGGAACACCGGGGAGCTGTTTTTT.